This T cell receptor (beta chain) was observed in a study of post-analysis software for immune sequencing data. Study observations and caveats: Patients had higher frequencies than controls of about five TRBV segments, including TRBV5-6, TRBV5-1 and TRBV20-1.

Presence of unique molecular identifiers characterized the TCR beta cDNA libraries. TCRdb ran MiXCR on the PCR reads and lists one entry per CDR3 protein. The sample holds just over 250,000 distinct CDR3 sequences, approximately 34% seen once. In regard to this clonotype: The antigen remains undetermined. At one boundary the junction diverges from the germline segment, which might be a read error.

Germline V CDR1 and CDR2: SEHNR, FQNEAQ (reference sequence). The CDR3 extends over 15 amino acids. The V and J genes are TRBV7-9 and TRBJ1-5; D is unclear. Sample: blood. The receptor was derived from a girl aged 10-17 years with multiple sclerosis. The CDR3 coding sequence is TGTGCCAACAGCTTAGGGCCGCAGGGCAATCAGCCCCAGCATTTT. Residues: CANSLGPQGNQPQHF.